These 26 T cell receptor beta chains came from one sample sequenced in a study of technical replicates of blood from several donors. Here immunoSEQ multiplex PCR was the method, and the copy in TCRdb shows in-frame clones only, minus some. Seen here are about 89,000 clones, around 95% observed once, and the top ten hold around 0.23%. Material for sequencing was T cells isolated from PBMCs. Receptors originate from a human donor in good health.

The genes are TRBV19 and TRBJ2-5; 10 positions match TRBD2. Germline V gives CDR1 LNHDA, CDR2 SQIVND (reference sequence). J lost 3 bases, V lost 8 bases, and 15 bases had no gene match. This CDR3 has 17 amino acids. CDR3 region: CASSRPEGTSVEETQYF. Written as DNA, the CDR3 is TGTGCCAGTTCACGCCCCGAAGGGACTAGCGTTGAAGAGACCCAGTACTTC.

The genes are TRBV9 and TRBJ2-3, with 7 bases fitting TRBD2. J lost 7 bases, V lost 0 bases, and 11 bases had no gene match. Germline V CDR1 and CDR2: SGDLS, YYNGEE. The CDR3 length is 16 residues. The CDR3 loop is CASSVARSGVTYTQYF. The CDR3 DNA is TGTGCCAGCAGCGTAGCGAGGAGCGGGGTCACTTATACGCAGTATTTT.

The CDR3 DNA reads as TGTGCCAGCAGTTTAAATCCTCAGGGGGTTGGGGAAAAACTGTTTTTT. Amino acid sequence: CASSLNPQGVGEKLFF. This rearrangement joins TRBV27 to TRBJ1-4; 7 bases align to TRBD1. Germline trimming cut 2 bases from V and 8 bases from J; bases unmatched to any gene: 11. Germline V gene lookup returns CDR1 MNHEY and CDR2 SMNVEV (reference sequence). The CDR3 runs 16 residues.

The V and J genes are TRBV6-5 and TRBJ1-1; D might be TRBD1 (5 bases). This CDR3 contains 13 residues. V was pared by 4 bases and J by 1 base, with 7 bases between. CDR1 and CDR2 from the germline V gene are MNHEY and SVGAGI. CDR3 amino acids: CASSLQENTEAFF. CDR3 in DNA: TGTGCCAGCAGTTTACAGGAGAACACTGAAGCTTTCTTT.

The V and J genes are TRBV10-3 and TRBJ1-3; 7 bases align to TRBD1. The germline V gene has CDR1 ENHRY and CDR2 SYGVKD. The CDR3 loop spans 13 amino acids. After removal of 7 bases from V and 4 bases from J, the junction contained 4 bases not matched to a gene. This CDR3 reads CAIKGTDGNTIYF. The CDR3 DNA is TGTGCCATCAAAGGGACAGACGGAAACACCATATATTTT.

The CDR3 protein is CASSSTVPRNRSGNTIYF. CDR3 DNA sequence: TGTGCCAGCAGCTCCACAGTGCCTCGTAATAGATCTGGAAACACCATATATTTT. The chain combines TRBV5-6 with TRBJ1-3; D is uncertain. CDR1 is SGHDT and CDR2 is YYEEEE in the germline V gene. V lost 3 bases and J 1 base, leaving 20 bases between the germline ends. The CDR3 consists of 18 residues.

This chain connects TRBV10-3 to TRBJ2-2; 8 bases agree with TRBD2. Germline V lookup: CDR1 ENHRY, CDR2 SYGVKD. The CDR3 length is 14 residues. The V segment lost 8 bases and the J segment 1 base; nucleotides outside the gene matches: 3. DNA of the CDR3: TGTGCCATCCCACTAGCGGAGAACACCGGGGAGCTGTTTTTT. Residues: CAIPLAENTGELFF.

CDR3 in amino acids: CASSPELGGAEKLFF. The CDR3 bases are TGTGCCAGCAGTCCCGAGTTGGGTGGAGCGGAAAAACTGTTTTTT. V and J are TRBV6-6 and TRBJ1-4, with D hard to call. Germline V gives CDR1 MNHNY, CDR2 SVGAGI (reference sequence). Between the trimmed V and J ends, which lost 5 bases and 8 bases, there was a span of 18 bases. This CDR3 has 15 residues.

The chain links TRBV29-1 to TRBJ2-2; TRBD1 matches at 8 bases. From germline, CDR1 is SQVTM and CDR2 ANQGSEA. This CDR3 contains 13 residues. V was pared by 7 bases and J by 1 base, with 2 bases of the junction left unmatched. CDR3 bases: TGCAGCGCAGGGACAGGGAACACCGGGGAGCTGTTTTTT. It specifies CSAGTGNTGELFF.

V is TRBV28 and J is TRBJ1-1, with D possibly matching TRBD1 (6 bases). Germline CDR1 reads MDHEN; CDR2 reads SYDVKM. V lost 4 bases to trimming and J lost 4 bases, with 16 bases between them. The CDR3 contains 15 residues. CDR3 DNA sequence: TGTGCCAGCAGTTCCCCAAGGGGGATAAGCACTGAAGCTTTCTTT. Residues: CASSSPRGISTEAFF.

With regard to this clone: One end of the junction does not line up with germline, which may come from a read error. This chain joins TRBV6-5 and TRBJ2-7; tentatively, D is TRBD2 (6 bases). CDR1 MNHEY and CDR2 SVGAGI come from the germline V gene. CDR3 length: 13 amino acids. In DNA form, the CDR3 reads TGTGCCAGCAGTCACTCCACGACTAGAGAGCAGTACTTC. Amino acids: CASSHSTTREQYF.

The chain employs TRBV4-1 and TRBJ1-1; 7 bases match TRBD1. V gave up 4 bases and J gave up 3 bases; unmatched junction bases: 11. The CDR3 is 16 residues long. Germline V gene data show CDR1 as MGHRA and CDR2 as YSYEKL. The CDR3 is CASSRDRVLMDTEAFF. CDR3 bases: TGCGCCAGCAGCCGAGACAGGGTGCTCATGGACACTGAAGCTTTCTTT.

The V and J genes are TRBV5-1 and TRBJ2-7; D might be TRBD1 (6 bases). The length of the CDR3 is 14 residues. V was shortened by 0 bases and J by 2 bases, with 9 bases between the two germline ends. Germline V gene lookup returns CDR1 SGHRS and CDR2 YFSETQ. CDR3 sequence reads: CASSLGTAAYEQYF. DNA for the CDR3: TGCGCCAGCAGCTTGGGGACAGCAGCCTACGAGCAGTACTTC.

This chain connects TRBV6-5 to TRBJ2-1; D remains unclear. V was pared by 4 bases and J by 0 bases, with 7 bases between. The CDR3 runs 14 residues. Germline V CDR1 and CDR2: MNHEY, SVGAGI. The CDR3 DNA reads as TGTGCCAGCAGTTTGCGGAGCTCCTACAATGAGCAGTTCTTC. This translates into CASSLRSSYNEQFF.

V usage is TRBV7-9 and J usage is TRBJ1-5; D gene unclear. Germline V lookup: CDR1 SEHNR, CDR2 FQNEAQ (reference sequence). The V gene lost 1 base and the J gene lost 7 bases, with 11 bases spanning the gap. The CDR3 totals 14 residues. The CDR3 nucleotides read TGTGCCAGCAGCTTAGTAGGTGGGAGGCAGCCCCAGCATTTT. Translated: CASSLVGGRQPQHF. Variable domain in full (rest from reference TRBV7-9 and TRBJ1-5): DTGVSQNPRHKITKRGQNVTFRCDPISEHNRLYWYRQTLGQGPEFLTYFQNEAQLEKSRLLSDRFSAERPKGSFSTLEIQRTEQGDSAMYLCASSLVGGRQPQHFGDGTRLSIL.

This chain uses TRBV7-9 with TRBJ2-7; D perhaps matches TRBD2 (5 bases). Germline-derived CDR1 and CDR2 are SEHNR and FQNEAQ (reference sequence). Trimming took 6 bases from V and 3 from J, leaving 6 bases between them. The CDR3 is made up of 11 amino acids. This CDR3 is CASRSGYEQYF. Written as DNA, the CDR3 is TGTGCCAGCAGGAGCGGCTACGAGCAGTACTTC.

This sequence joins TRBV27 and TRBJ2-2; no definite D call. Trimming stripped 9 bases from V and 3 bases from J, with 5 bases between. Per the germline V gene, CDR1 is MNHEY and CDR2 is SMNVEV (reference sequence). This CDR3 is built from 11 residues. The CDR3, as DNA: TGTGCCAGTTCATACACCGGGGAGCTGTTTTTT. Translated, it gives CASSYTGELFF.

The chain links TRBV10-3 to TRBJ1-1; 7 bases agree with TRBD1. V lost 8 bases, J lost 7 bases, and 1 base stayed unmatched. Germline lookup yields CDR1 ENHRY and CDR2 SYGVKD. The CDR3 covers 10 residues. The CDR3 DNA sequence: TGTGCCATCGGGACAGATGAAGCTTTCTTT. Translated: CAIGTDEAFF.

The J gene is TRBJ1-2, the V gene TRBV19; 8 bases match TRBD1. The CDR3 consists of 13 residues. Germline CDR1 reads LNHDA; CDR2 reads SQIVND (reference sequence). V gave up 7 bases and J gave up 2 bases; unmatched junction bases: 3. The chain's CDR3 is CASIRGPNYGYTF. The CDR3, as DNA: TGTGCCAGTATCAGGGGGCCGAACTATGGCTACACCTTC.

This chain links TRBV30 with TRBJ1-5; 8 bases match TRBD1. V dropped 5 bases and J dropped 2; count of bases not matched to a gene: 2. The CDR3 loop spans 13 amino acids. From germline, CDR1 is GTSNPN and CDR2 SVGIG (reference sequence). The CDR3 here is CAWGQGGNQPQHF. In DNA, the CDR3 is TGTGCCTGGGGACAGGGAGGCAATCAGCCCCAGCATTTT. Filled out from reference TRBV30 and TRBJ1-5, the complete variable domain reads SQTIHQWPATLVQPVGSPLSLECTVEGTSNPNLYWYRQAAGRGLQLLFYSVGIGQISSEVPQNLSASRPQDRQFILSSKKLLLSDSGFYLCAWGQGGNQPQHFGDGTRLSIL.

The V and J genes are TRBV7-6 and TRBJ2-7; 7 positions agree with TRBD1. CDR3 length: 15 residues. V lost 6 bases to trimming and J lost 2 bases; unmatched junction nucleotides: 10. CDR1 and CDR2 (germline): SGHVS, FNYEAQ. The CDR3 is CASSPTGTATYEQYF. DNA for the CDR3: TGTGCCAGCAGTCCAACCGGGACAGCGACCTACGAGCAGTACTTC.

The chain employs TRBV25-1 and TRBJ1-1; D might be TRBD1 (5 bases). The germline V gene encodes CDR1 MGHDK and CDR2 SYGVNS. V shed 6 bases and J shed 5 bases, with 13 bases lying between them. The CDR3 has 13 amino acids. DNA of the CDR3: TGTGCCAGCAGCTTAGGGGTGGATACTGAAGCTTTCTTT. Translation: CASSLGVDTEAFF.

The V gene is TRBV19, the J gene TRBJ1-2, with 10 bases matching TRBD1. V was clipped by 1 base and J by 2 bases; unmatched bases: 16. Germline assignment: CDR1 LNHDA and CDR2 SQIVND (reference sequence). The CDR3 is 20 amino acids. DNA of the CDR3: TGTGCCAGTAGTATAGGTTCTCCCGGGACAGGGGACCTGCTAAACTATGGCTACACCTTC. Encoded protein: CASSIGSPGTGDLLNYGYTF.

This rearrangement joins TRBV19 to TRBJ2-2, with 9 bases identical to TRBD2. This CDR3 has 15 amino acids. The germline CDR1 and CDR2 sequences are LNHDA and SQIVND (reference sequence). V dropped 5 bases and J dropped 5; count of bases not matched to a gene: 6. In DNA form, the CDR3 reads TGTGCCAGTAGTTCCGCGGGAGGGCGTACCGGGGAGCTGTTTTTT. Its translation: CASSSAGGRTGELFF.

The rearrangement joins TRBV14 to TRBJ2-7, with D possibly matching TRBD2 (6 bases). V gave up 4 bases and J gave up 4 bases, with 11 bases separating them. The CDR3 totals 13 residues. Germline loops: CDR1 SGHDN, CDR2 FVKESK. The CDR3 reads CASSPGLAYEQYF. CDR3 DNA: TGTGCCAGCAGCCCGGGACTCGCTTACGAGCAGTACTTC.

This chain links TRBV27 with TRBJ2-6; no reliable D call. V was cut by 1 base and J by 0 bases, with 4 bases left in between. The CDR3 totals 15 residues. The V gene's germline CDR1 is MNHEY and CDR2 SMNVEV (reference sequence). The CDR3 spells CASSLYSSGANVLTF. In DNA form, the CDR3 reads TGTGCCAGCAGTTTATATAGCTCTGGGGCCAACGTCCTGACTTTC.